This T cell receptor beta chain stems from a study of shared clonotypes between healthy human individuals. General study results and limits: The study's rarefaction showed incomplete sorted-subset sequencing despite large depth.

This CDR3 region has 14 residues. Per germline, CDR1 SGHTA and CDR2 FQGNSA. Trimming stripped 1 base from V and 2 bases from J, with 7 bases between. This table comes from immunoSEQ multiplex PCR, and its TCRdb copy is limited to in-frame clones, with some not included. The data contain roughly 200,000 clones, 66% of them singletons. This clone has just one count. The antigen is unknown. Other DNA sequences in the same sample also yield this CDR3. The study drew its donors from healthy HIV-negative adults without recent acute infections or vaccinations. The TCR comes from a man aged 25 to 40 in good health. The sample consisted of memory CD4+ T cells sorted from blood. Regarding subset: CD45RA-negative fraction. The chain combines TRBV7-2 with TRBJ2-3; no clear D gene. The CDR3 DNA follows: TGTGCCAGCAGCTTAGAGGGTGTCACAGATACGCAGTATTTT. It yields the protein CASSLEGVTDTQYF. Based on the CDR3 plus reference TRBV7-2 and TRBJ2-3, the full variable domain is GAGVSQSPSNKVTEKGKDVELRCDPISGHTALYWYRQSLGQGLEFLIYFQGNSAPDKSGLPSDRFSAERTGGSVSTLTIQRTQQEDSAVYLCASSLEGVTDTQYFGPGTRLTVL.